One T cell receptor (beta chain) is described in this entry. Its specificity is not known. This sample was included in a study of shared clonotypes between healthy human individuals. Study-wide results and limits: The study's rarefaction showed incomplete sorted-subset sequencing despite large depth.

The CDR3 consists of 10 residues. V gave up 3 bases and J gave up 7 bases, with 3 bases separating them. Germline assignment: CDR1 SEHNR and CDR2 FQNEAQ (reference sequence). It was CD45RO-negative cells, positively selected for CCR7, that made up naive CD8 cells, with terminally differentiated effector memory CD45RA+ cells excluded. Adult donors, all healthy and HIV-negative, had no recent acute infections or vaccinations. TCRdb keeps only in-frame clones here, not all; method: immunoSEQ multiplex PCR. Of approximately 740,000 clones listed, 80% to 95% were seen once; the top ten hold about 25%. Sequencing was carried out using naive CD8+ T cells sorted from blood. The source of this sequence is a man between 25 and 39 years old in good health. V is TRBV7-9 and J is TRBJ1-1, with D unresolved. CDR3 nucleotide sequence: TGTGCCAGCAGCTTCCATGAAGCTTTCTTT. It yields the protein CASSFHEAFF. Full variable domain (outside the CDR3, taken from reference TRBV7-9 and TRBJ1-1): DTGVSQNPRHKITKRGQNVTFRCDPISEHNRLYWYRQTLGQGPEFLTYFQNEAQLEKSRLLSDRFSAERPKGSFSTLEIQRTEQGDSAMYLCASSFHEAFFGQGTRLTVV.